These T cell receptor beta chains were read from a single sample in a study of blood T cell repertoires in COVID-19. Only in-frame clones appear in the TCRdb table, and some are missing; sequencing was by immunoSEQ multiplex PCR. The sample shows 90,000 to 150,000 clones, approximately 90% of them seen only once. Material: peripheral blood. Receptors originate from a human donor in a cohort sampled during active COVID-19. The CDR3 runs from the conserved cysteine through the conserved F or W. Each record gives: V gene, J gene, CDR3 protein.

V gene: TRBV15
J gene: TRBJ2-7
CDR3 protein: CATSRALEGWYEQYF

V gene: TRBV4-2
J gene: TRBJ1-1
CDR3 protein: CASSQDRDRGPLGTEAFF

V gene: TRBV4-1
J gene: TRBJ2-7
CDR3 protein: CASSQDRQGLAVYEQYF

V gene: TRBV30
J gene: TRBJ1-6
CDR3 protein: CAWSVGRDRGLGSPLHF

V gene: TRBV18
J gene: TRBJ1-1
CDR3 protein: CASSRGLNTEAFF

V gene: TRBV6-5
J gene: TRBJ2-7
CDR3 protein: CASTQIRDRAYEQYF

V gene: TRBV3-1/TRBV3-2
J gene: TRBJ2-2
CDR3 protein: CASNSGPSGRNTGELFF

V gene: TRBV24-1
J gene: TRBJ2-2
CDR3 protein: CATSATGVTGELFF

V gene: TRBV12-5
J gene: TRBJ2-1
CDR3 protein: CASGSRTVSYNEQFF

V gene: TRBV2
J gene: TRBJ1-4
CDR3 protein: CASSTGGTNEKLFF

V gene: TRBV29-1
J gene: TRBJ1-1
CDR3 protein: CSVDGGQKNTEAFF

V gene: TRBV3-1/TRBV3-2
J gene: TRBJ1-4
CDR3 protein: CASSRRGYSATNEKLFF

V gene: TRBV7-9
J gene: TRBJ2-7
CDR3 protein: CASSRTGYEQYF

V gene: TRBV30
J gene: TRBJ1-1
CDR3 protein: CAWRGTGYLGAFF

V gene: TRBV6-5
J gene: TRBJ1-2
CDR3 protein: CASSYSKGQTYHGYTF

V gene: TRBV7-8
J gene: TRBJ2-3
CDR3 protein: CASSLGRWTDTQYF

V gene: TRBV28
J gene: TRBJ1-2
CDR3 protein: CASSLTGDSGYTF

V gene: TRBV27
J gene: TRBJ2-5
CDR3 protein: CASSYLAQETQYF

V gene: TRBV5-1
J gene: TRBJ1-2
CDR3 protein: CASSSRDGGSSYTF

V gene: TRBV19
J gene: TRBJ1-5
CDR3 protein: CASSIRGPEHYSNQPQHF

V gene: TRBV13
J gene: TRBJ2-5
CDR3 protein: CASSSPLGGETQYF

V gene: TRBV5-1
J gene: TRBJ2-3
CDR3 protein: CASSLDQDFTDTQYF

V gene: TRBV21-1
J gene: TRBJ1-1
CDR3 protein: CASSPLASPRTNVLNTEAFF

V gene: TRBV7-3
J gene: TRBJ2-5
CDR3 protein: CASSLRGLEETQYF

V gene: TRBV25-1
J gene: TRBJ2-6
CDR3 protein: CASSPEEGASSGANVLTF

V gene: TRBV13
J gene: TRBJ2-1
CDR3 protein: CASSLGLAGGHEQFF

V gene: TRBV5-1
J gene: TRBJ2-5
CDR3 protein: CASRNIDRGEETQYF

V gene: TRBV3-1/TRBV3-2
J gene: TRBJ2-2
CDR3 protein: CASSQHPGELFF

V gene: TRBV6-5
J gene: TRBJ1-1
CDR3 protein: CASSRDTEAFF

V gene: TRBV5-1
J gene: TRBJ1-3
CDR3 protein: CASSLQPSSGNTIYF

V gene: TRBV5-6
J gene: TRBJ2-3
CDR3 protein: CASSGSSLGTDTQYF

V gene: TRBV18
J gene: TRBJ1-5
CDR3 protein: CASSPPGTGSAPQHF

V gene: TRBV28
J gene: TRBJ2-6
CDR3 protein: CASSFSLDGANVLTF

V gene: TRBV11-2
J gene: TRBJ2-4
CDR3 protein: CASSPGASGGLAKNIQYF

V gene: TRBV11-2
J gene: TRBJ1-2
CDR3 protein: CASSTGASNYGYTF

V gene: TRBV7-3
J gene: TRBJ1-1
CDR3 protein: CASSLTGVTEAFF

V gene: TRBV6-5
J gene: TRBJ2-1
CDR3 protein: CASSPGTADYNEQFF